These T cell receptor beta chains were read from a single sample in a study of early T cells in non-severe SARS-CoV-2 infection. One entry per CDR3 protein results from TCRdb running MiXCR on the 5' RACE reads. The sample includes 65,000 to 90,000 distinct CDR3 sequences, more than 9% seen only once; the top ten take about 6.5%. Sequencing input: whole blood. The receptors stem from an adult who was a healthcare worker with PCR-confirmed SARS-CoV-2 infection or an uninfected control (not recorded which). The CDR3 runs from the conserved cysteine through the conserved F or W. Each record gives: J gene, clone size, D gene, V gene, CDR3 DNA, CDR3 protein. A D gene is named only where the DNA matches it firmly. Where a row states a size, it is once, few, many or the class of an expanded clone; other rows omit it.

j_call: TRBJ1-2; clone_size: .; d_call: TRBD1; v_call: TRBV3-1; cdr3_nt: TGTGCCAGCAGCCCCTCTCCGGGACAGGGGGCTGGCTACACCTTC; cdr3_aa: CASSPSPGQGAGYTF
j_call: TRBJ2-3; clone_size: few; d_call: TRBD2; v_call: TRBV4-3; cdr3_nt: TGCGCCAGCAGCCAGAATAGCGGGCCAAGGGGTACGCAGTATTTT; cdr3_aa: CASSQNSGPRGTQYF
j_call: TRBJ2-2; clone_size: .; d_call: .; v_call: TRBV5-6; cdr3_nt: TGTGCCAGCAGCCCGGGACAGAACACCGGGGAGCTGTTTTTT; cdr3_aa: CASSPGQNTGELFF
j_call: TRBJ2-5; clone_size: .; d_call: TRBD1; v_call: TRBV7-6; cdr3_nt: TGTGCCAGCAGCACCCGACAGGGGTTCGGCGAGACCCAGTACTTC; cdr3_aa: CASSTRQGFGETQYF
j_call: TRBJ1-1; clone_size: .; d_call: .; v_call: TRBV7-8; cdr3_nt: TGTGCCAGCAGCTTAGATCACTGGAACACTGAAGCTTTCTTT; cdr3_aa: CASSLDHWNTEAFF
j_call: TRBJ1-1; clone_size: few; d_call: .; v_call: TRBV28; cdr3_nt: TGTGCCAGCAGTTGGACGGATGGCTTGAACACTGAAGCTTTCTTT; cdr3_aa: CASSWTDGLNTEAFF
j_call: TRBJ2-5; clone_size: few; d_call: .; v_call: TRBV9; cdr3_nt: TGTGCCAGCAGCCGGGCCCCGGAAGAGACCCAGTACTTC; cdr3_aa: CASSRAPEETQYF
j_call: TRBJ1-5; clone_size: few; d_call: .; v_call: TRBV25-1; cdr3_nt: TGTGCCAGCAGTGAAGCAGGGCGCCAGCCCCAGCATTTT; cdr3_aa: CASSEAGRQPQHF
j_call: TRBJ2-3; clone_size: many; d_call: .; v_call: TRBV3-1; cdr3_nt: TGTGCCAGCAGCCAAGATCTACGACCCGATACGCAGTATTTT; cdr3_aa: CASSQDLRPDTQYF
j_call: TRBJ1-3; clone_size: .; d_call: .; v_call: TRBV29-1; cdr3_nt: TGCAGCGTCTGGACAGCCTCTGGAAACACCATATATTTT; cdr3_aa: CSVWTASGNTIYF
j_call: TRBJ1-2; clone_size: many; d_call: TRBD1; v_call: TRBV20-1; cdr3_nt: TGCAGTGCTAGAGCGCTACACGGGACAGGGGACGGCTACACCTTC; cdr3_aa: CSARALHGTGDGYTF
j_call: TRBJ1-1; clone_size: few; d_call: .; v_call: TRBV6-1; cdr3_nt: TGTGCCAGCAGTGCGGTGGTGAACACTGAAGCTTTCTTT; cdr3_aa: CASSAVVNTEAFF
j_call: TRBJ2-7; clone_size: few; d_call: .; v_call: TRBV6-1; cdr3_nt: TGTGCCAGCACCCGGGACTGGGGCTTCTACGAGCAGTACTTC; cdr3_aa: CASTRDWGFYEQYF
j_call: TRBJ2-5; clone_size: many; d_call: TRBD1; v_call: TRBV19; cdr3_nt: TGTGCCAGTAGTATCCGGGGACAGGGCCAAGAGACCCAGTACTTC; cdr3_aa: CASSIRGQGQETQYF
j_call: TRBJ1-1; clone_size: many; d_call: .; v_call: TRBV27; cdr3_nt: TGTGCCAGCAGTTTATACCCAGGTTATTCCCTTTCGAGGGACACTGAAGCTTTCTTT; cdr3_aa: CASSLYPGYSLSRDTEAFF
j_call: TRBJ2-3; clone_size: .; d_call: TRBD2; v_call: TRBV5-1; cdr3_nt: TGCGCCAGCAGCTGGGGAGGACAGGCCGGGACTAGCGGTTCCACAGATACGCAGTATTTT; cdr3_aa: CASSWGGQAGTSGSTDTQYF
j_call: TRBJ2-7; clone_size: .; d_call: TRBD2; v_call: TRBV29-1; cdr3_nt: TGCAGCGCCCTTGGGACTAGCGGGAGCGAGCAGTACTTC; cdr3_aa: CSALGTSGSEQYF
j_call: TRBJ2-1; clone_size: few; d_call: TRBD2; v_call: TRBV3-1; cdr3_nt: TGTGCCAGCAGCCTAACAGAGCGGGATAGGGATGAGCAGTTCTTC; cdr3_aa: CASSLTERDRDEQFF
j_call: TRBJ1-1; clone_size: few; d_call: .; v_call: TRBV6-2/TRBV6-3; cdr3_nt: TGTGCCACAACCGGAGGGAACACTGAAGCTTTCTTT; cdr3_aa: CATTGGNTEAFF
j_call: TRBJ2-5; clone_size: many; d_call: TRBD2; v_call: TRBV7-9; cdr3_nt: TGTGCCAGCAGCTCCGCTATATGGGAGGGTAGGGAGACCCAGTACTTC; cdr3_aa: CASSSAIWEGRETQYF
j_call: TRBJ2-3; clone_size: few; d_call: .; v_call: TRBV5-4; cdr3_nt: TGTGCCAGCAGCTCCCAACAGGGCTACACAGATACGCAGTATTTT; cdr3_aa: CASSSQQGYTDTQYF
j_call: TRBJ2-1; clone_size: few; d_call: TRBD1; v_call: TRBV24-1; cdr3_nt: TGTGCCACCAGTGAACCGACAGGGGCGGGTTACAATGAGCAGTTCTTC; cdr3_aa: CATSEPTGAGYNEQFF
j_call: TRBJ2-2; clone_size: few; d_call: .; v_call: TRBV7-3; cdr3_nt: TGTGCCAGCAGCTTAGACGGGAGCATTTCCGGGGAGCTGTTTTTT; cdr3_aa: CASSLDGSISGELFF
j_call: TRBJ2-1; clone_size: many; d_call: .; v_call: TRBV29-1; cdr3_nt: TGCAGCACTAACACGGATGAGCAGTTCTTC; cdr3_aa: CSTNTDEQFF
j_call: TRBJ2-3; clone_size: few; d_call: .; v_call: TRBV20-1; cdr3_nt: TGCAGTGCTAGAGATTTTATCAGGGAGAGCACAGATACGCAGTATTTT; cdr3_aa: CSARDFIRESTDTQYF
j_call: TRBJ2-5; clone_size: many; d_call: .; v_call: TRBV6-5; cdr3_nt: TGTGCCAGCAGTCGCCCTGGCAGAACCCAAGAGACCCAGTACTTC; cdr3_aa: CASSRPGRTQETQYF
j_call: TRBJ1-2; clone_size: .; d_call: .; v_call: TRBV18; cdr3_nt: TGTGCCAGCTCCCAGGACAGAAACTATGGCTACACCTTC; cdr3_aa: CASSQDRNYGYTF
j_call: TRBJ2-1; clone_size: few; d_call: TRBD2; v_call: TRBV6-1; cdr3_nt: TGTGCCAGCAGTAAACTAGCGGGAGTCAATGAGCAGTTCTTC; cdr3_aa: CASSKLAGVNEQFF
j_call: TRBJ2-1; clone_size: many; d_call: TRBD2; v_call: TRBV4-3; cdr3_nt: TGCGCCAGCAGCCGAGGACTAGCGGGGTTCAATGAGCAGTTCTTC; cdr3_aa: CASSRGLAGFNEQFF
j_call: TRBJ2-7; clone_size: .; d_call: .; v_call: TRBV12-3/TRBV12-4; cdr3_nt: TGTGCCAGCAGTTTACGGGGCTACGAGAAGTACTTC; cdr3_aa: CASSLRGYEKYF
j_call: TRBJ2-1; clone_size: .; d_call: TRBD2; v_call: TRBV27; cdr3_nt: TGTGCCAGCAGTCTCAGCGGGATCGAGGATGAGCAGTTCTTC; cdr3_aa: CASSLSGIEDEQFF
j_call: TRBJ2-2; clone_size: few; d_call: .; v_call: TRBV3-1; cdr3_nt: TGTGCCAGCAGCCAGGGGGGCGGCACGAACACCGGGGAGCTGTTTTTT; cdr3_aa: CASSQGGGTNTGELFF
j_call: TRBJ2-4; clone_size: .; d_call: TRBD1; v_call: TRBV9; cdr3_nt: TGTGCCAGCAGCGCAGGGACAGACCCTAGTGGGGGAGTAGGCAAAAACATTCAGTACTTC; cdr3_aa: CASSAGTDPSGGVGKNIQYF
j_call: TRBJ1-2; clone_size: .; d_call: .; v_call: TRBV6-6; cdr3_nt: TGTGCCAGCAGTTACCATGGAGGCGGCTTCACCTTC; cdr3_aa: CASSYHGGGFTF
j_call: TRBJ2-7; clone_size: .; d_call: .; v_call: TRBV4-1; cdr3_nt: TGCGCCAGCAGCCAAGGAACAGCGGCGGGGGAGCAGTACTTC; cdr3_aa: CASSQGTAAGEQYF
j_call: TRBJ2-1; clone_size: few; d_call: TRBD2; v_call: TRBV6-5; cdr3_nt: TGTGCCAGCAGCCAACGCAAGACTAGCGGGAGGGATGAGCAGTTCTTC; cdr3_aa: CASSQRKTSGRDEQFF
j_call: TRBJ2-3; clone_size: .; d_call: .; v_call: TRBV5-1; cdr3_nt: TGCGCCAGCAGCTTGGGGACATACACAGATACGCAGTATTTT; cdr3_aa: CASSLGTYTDTQYF
j_call: TRBJ1-2; clone_size: many; d_call: .; v_call: TRBV12-3/TRBV12-4; cdr3_nt: TGTGCCAGCAGCCCGACAGCTAACTATGGCTACACCTTC; cdr3_aa: CASSPTANYGYTF
j_call: TRBJ1-6; clone_size: .; d_call: .; v_call: TRBV4-3; cdr3_nt: TGCGCCAGCAGCCAAGATCTAGTCGGGGCAGGAAATTCACCCCTCCACTTT; cdr3_aa: CASSQDLVGAGNSPLHF
j_call: TRBJ1-4; clone_size: .; d_call: TRBD1; v_call: TRBV4-1; cdr3_nt: TGCGCCAGCAGCCAAGGACAGGGTGCTAATGAAAAACTGTTTTTT; cdr3_aa: CASSQGQGANEKLFF
j_call: TRBJ1-5; clone_size: many; d_call: TRBD1; v_call: TRBV7-9; cdr3_nt: TGTGCCAGCAGCTCCGGGACAGGGGATCATCAGCCCCAGCATTTT; cdr3_aa: CASSSGTGDHQPQHF
j_call: TRBJ2-3; clone_size: .; d_call: .; v_call: TRBV4-3; cdr3_nt: TGCGCCAGCAGCCAAGCCTTTACAGCTAGCACAGATACGCAGTATTTT; cdr3_aa: CASSQAFTASTDTQYF
j_call: TRBJ1-3; clone_size: few; d_call: TRBD1; v_call: TRBV12-3/TRBV12-4; cdr3_nt: TGTGCCAGCAGTTCCTCGGACAGGCCTGGAAACACCATATATTTT; cdr3_aa: CASSSSDRPGNTIYF
j_call: TRBJ2-4; clone_size: .; d_call: TRBD2; v_call: TRBV6-1; cdr3_nt: TGTGCCAGCAGTGAGGGACTAGCGGATAGGAAGTACTTC; cdr3_aa: CASSEGLADRKYF
j_call: TRBJ2-2; clone_size: many; d_call: .; v_call: TRBV20-1; cdr3_nt: TGCAGTGCTAGAGTCTGGACCGGGGAGCTGTTTTTT; cdr3_aa: CSARVWTGELFF
j_call: TRBJ2-2; clone_size: few; d_call: TRBD2; v_call: TRBV6-4; cdr3_nt: TGTGCCAGCAGTGTCGGACTAGCGGTCAACACCGGGGAGCTGTTTTTT; cdr3_aa: CASSVGLAVNTGELFF
j_call: TRBJ2-1; clone_size: .; d_call: .; v_call: TRBV3-1; cdr3_nt: TGTGCCAGCAGCCCCTACTACAGCGACAATGAGCAGTTCTTC; cdr3_aa: CASSPYYSDNEQFF
j_call: TRBJ2-7; clone_size: .; d_call: .; v_call: TRBV2; cdr3_nt: TGTGCCAGCAGTGGGTTCTACGAGCAGTACTTC; cdr3_aa: CASSGFYEQYF
j_call: TRBJ2-5; clone_size: few; d_call: TRBD2; v_call: TRBV5-1; cdr3_nt: TGCGCCAGCAGCCCGGGACTAGCGGGAGGAGAGACCCAGTACTTC; cdr3_aa: CASSPGLAGGETQYF
j_call: TRBJ2-5; clone_size: .; d_call: TRBD1; v_call: TRBV13; cdr3_nt: TGTGCCAGCAGCTTAGGGGACAGGCAAGAGACCCAGTACTTC; cdr3_aa: CASSLGDRQETQYF
j_call: TRBJ2-3; clone_size: many; d_call: .; v_call: TRBV3-1; cdr3_nt: TGTGCCAGCAGCGCGACAGATACGCAGTATTTT; cdr3_aa: CASSATDTQYF
j_call: TRBJ2-7; clone_size: few; d_call: .; v_call: TRBV7-2; cdr3_nt: TGTGCCAGCAGCCTTGGGGGGCGATACGAGCAGTACTTC; cdr3_aa: CASSLGGRYEQYF
j_call: TRBJ2-6; clone_size: many; d_call: .; v_call: TRBV6-2/TRBV6-3; cdr3_nt: TGTGCCAGCAGTCACCTGAGGGGGTCTGGGGCCAACGTCCTGACTTTC; cdr3_aa: CASSHLRGSGANVLTF
j_call: TRBJ2-1; clone_size: few; d_call: .; v_call: TRBV7-8; cdr3_nt: TGTGCCAGCAGCCCCGGACTGGAAGTCTACAATGAGCAGTTCTTC; cdr3_aa: CASSPGLEVYNEQFF